This TCR beta chain was profiled in a study of technical replicates of blood from a handful of donors. Data came from immunoSEQ multiplex PCR; TCRdb stores just in-frame clones and leaves some out. The sample lists 50,000 to 80,000 clones, around 87% occurring once. The CDR3 loop spans 15 amino acids. V shed 2 bases, J shed 7 bases, and the junction held 6 bases outside the gene matches. Germline V lookup: CDR1 SGHTA, CDR2 FQGTGA. This clone was detected only a few times. The chain uses TRBV7-3 and TRBJ2-1; TRBD2 aligns across 9 bases. The receptor was derived from a human donor in good health. Some clones in this sample may be carry-over from other donors' samples. Sequenced material: PBMCs. CDR3 in DNA: TGTGCCAGCAGCTTATATGCTAGCGGGATAAATGAGCAGTTCTTC. It translates to CASSLYASGINEQFF.